This T cell receptor (beta chain) was documented in a study of sequential checkpoint blockade in melanoma. Overall study context: First-line arms were nivolumab then ipilimumab, or the reverse, randomized 1:1.

Method: immunoSEQ multiplex PCR; TCRdb's copy keeps in-frame clones and lacks some. The sample has more than 25,000 clones, about 89% seen once. V was pared by 4 bases and J by 3 bases, with 13 bases between. The CDR3 has 14 residues. Germline V gene sequence: CDR1 MDHEN, CDR2 SYDVKM. The sample holds a few counts of this clone. Treatment meaning: randomized to nivolumab then ipilimumab (arm A) or the reverse (arm B). No patient had prior DNA-damaging chemotherapy. Sorted cells were live CD3+CD8+, lacking CD19 and CD56, from PBMCs. The J gene is TRBJ2-7, the V gene TRBV28; weak D call: TRBD2 (6 bases). Material: CD8+ T cells sorted from blood (inferred from file names), obtained from a patient given nivolumab and ipilimumab in sequence. The TCR comes from a human donor with melanoma. CDR3 nucleotides: TGTGCCAGCAGTTCGGGACTCTCGAGCTACGAGCAGTACGTC. Translation: CASSSGLSSYEQYV.